This TCR beta chain is drawn from a study of T cell responses to AZD1222 COVID-19 vaccine. Study-level information: Pooling of second doses given at about 4 or about 12 weeks was done. Study observations and caveats: Vaccine-associated CD4 TCRs spanned spike, dominant at 160-218 and 743-854. Clonal diversity was possibly underestimated; the donors were predominantly white British and more often female. Repertoires were collected only later (after the peak T cell response had occurred).

The V end was cut by 0 bases, the J end by 4 bases, with 19 bases between. Germline V gene data show CDR1 as SGHNT and CDR2 as YYREEE (reference sequence). The CDR3 contains 17 residues. As concerns this clone: Antigen unknown.

Clones were read by immunoSEQ multiplex PCR, and TCRdb kept only the in-frame ones, dropping some. Seen here are roughly 140,000 clones, roughly 90% observed once, and the top ten hold roughly 1.8%. This clonotype was sampled from an adult in good health. The chain couples TRBV5-4 to TRBJ1-2; TRBD1 is a possible D gene (5 bases). Here the sequenced sample was peripheral blood, taken on day 0 of AZD1222 vaccination. CDR3 in amino acids: CASSLVQASTHRYGYTF. CDR3 coding DNA: TGTGCCAGCAGCTTGGTACAGGCTTCTACCCACCGCTATGGCTACACCTTC.